This T cell receptor beta chain was sequenced in a study of circulating and synovial CD4+ cells in juvenile arthritis. Patients with active juvenile idiopathic arthritis donated these samples. Germline V gene lookup returns CDR1 SGHTA and CDR2 FQGNSA. V was cut by 5 bases and J by 0 bases, with 11 bases left in between. The length of the CDR3 is 15 residues. This table comes from immunoSEQ multiplex PCR, and its TCRdb copy is limited to in-frame clones, with some not included. This table has about 32,000 clones, around 95% appearing once. The chain recombines TRBV7-2 with TRBJ2-1; D possibly corresponds to TRBD1 (6 bases). The sequenced material came from CD4+ T cells from blood. The sequence was obtained from a human donor with juvenile idiopathic arthritis. In DNA form, the CDR3 reads TGTGCCAGCAGCCCTAGGGGGAGCTCCTACAATGAGCAGTTCTTC. This sequence encodes CASSPRGSSYNEQFF.